This T cell receptor (beta chain) comes out of a study of cytomegalovirus exposure and HLA in healthy donors. The wider study: T cells numbering about 179 million yielded 95 million to 140 million unique TCR beta sequences in an earlier analysis. Study findings and constraints: Cytomegalovirus association was assigned to 170 or so TCR beta chains. Upon later analysis, TCR association rates were observed to vary by HLA locus, being highest for DRB1 and lowest for HLA-C.

Researchers ran the PCR with 60 Vbeta and 13 Jbeta primers. Original handling: Among the unique TCR beta chains that a later analysis counted, about 84 million in all, about 12 million were shared. Assay: immunoSEQ multiplex PCR; the TCRdb copy retains only in-frame clones and omits some. The V and J calls and clone size were taken over from that table, and D and trimming were inferred from the DNA. The sample consists of about 160,000 clones, over 60% of them appearing once. Notes on this clone: No antigen is known for it.

This CDR3 region has 13 residues. The germline V gene has CDR1 SGHVS and CDR2 FQNEAQ. Trimming stripped 6 bases from V and 8 bases from J, with 16 bases between. Sequencing was done on a sample of PBMCs. The rearrangement joins TRBV7-8 to TRBJ1-2; D is unresolved. The clonotype comes from a woman between 50 and 59 years old in good health and CMV-seropositive. In nucleotides, the CDR3 is TGTGCCAGCAGTCCCACGCCGGGAAAAGGCTACACCTTC. This translates into CASSPTPGKGYTF.